This T cell receptor (beta chain) was recorded in a study of STAT5B mutations in CD4+ large granular lymphocyte leukemia. Germline assignment: CDR1 SGHTS and CDR2 YDEGEE. V lost 0 bases, J lost 1 base, and 5 bases stayed unmatched. This CDR3 has 17 residues. Data came from immunoSEQ multiplex PCR; TCRdb stores just in-frame clones and leaves some out. The top ten clones hold around 7% of a sample with some 34,000 clones, 76% of them seen once. The chain employs TRBV5-8 and TRBJ2-2, with 8 bases identical to TRBD2. The clonotype comes from a human donor in good health. Sample: CD4+ T cells from blood buffy coats. The CDR3 coding sequence is TGTGCCAGCAGCTTGGTACTTAGCGGGGAGAACACCGGGGAGCTGTTTTTT. Its protein is CASSLVLSGENTGELFF. The full variable domain, its missing parts supplied by reference TRBV5-8 and TRBJ2-2, is EAGVTQSPTHLIKTRGQQATLRCSPISGHTSVYWYQQALGLGLQFLLWYDEGEERNRGNFPPRFSGRQFPNYSSELNVNALELEDSALYLCASSLVLSGENTGELFFGEGSRLTVL.